The 16 T cell receptor beta chains listed next were all sequenced from one sample in a study of cytomegalovirus exposure and HLA in healthy donors. The PCR employed 60 Vbeta primers together with 13 Jbeta primers. Sequencing used immunoSEQ multiplex PCR; TCRdb keeps in-frame clones, though not all of them. The profile covers about 200,000 clones, with 70% to 85% appearing a single time and 3.8% taken by the ten largest. Material: PBMCs. All receptors derive from a male donor in good health and CMV-seronegative.

The rearrangement uses TRBV27 and TRBJ1-4, with unresolved D. Germline-derived CDR1 and CDR2 are MNHEY and SMNVEV (reference sequence). Trimming removed 5 bases from V and 8 bases from J, with 15 bases in between. The CDR3 sequence is 14 residues long. CDR3 nucleotide sequence: TGTGCCAGCAGTCCGGAACCACGAGGAGAAAAACTGTTTTTT. Translation: CASSPEPRGEKLFF.

The chain joins TRBV9 to TRBJ2-2; 8 nucleotides align to TRBD2. This CDR3 region has 15 residues. The germline CDR1 and CDR2 sequences are SGDLS and YYNGEE. Trimming removed 2 bases from V and 2 bases from J; junction bases left unmatched: 2. The CDR3 bases are TGTGCCAGCAGCGTTAGCGGGACAAACACCGGGGAGCTGTTTTTT. Translated, it gives CASSVSGTNTGELFF.

The gene calls are TRBV19 and TRBJ2-7; unclear D gene. This CDR3 is built from 13 residues. V gave up 3 bases and J gave up 1 base, with 7 bases separating them. Germline values: CDR1 LNHDA, CDR2 SQIVND (reference sequence). CDR3 nucleotide sequence: TGTGCCAGTAGTATCTCCCTTTCCTACGAGCAGTACTTC. It codes for CASSISLSYEQYF.

The sample holds a few counts of this clone. The chain couples TRBV19 to TRBJ1-1, with a weak D call TRBD1 (5 bases). V gave up 5 bases and J gave up 0 bases, with 16 bases separating them. The CDR3 contains 16 residues. Germline V gives CDR1 LNHDA, CDR2 SQIVND (reference sequence). The DNA of the CDR3 is TGTGCCAGTAGTTCCGGTCGGACATTTTTGAACACTGAAGCTTTCTTT. It encodes CASSSGRTFLNTEAFF.

The rearrangement uses TRBV4-1 and TRBJ1-2; 10 nucleotides align to TRBD1. The CDR3 sequence is 18 residues long. Germline lookup yields CDR1 MGHRA and CDR2 YSYEKL. The ends lost 3 bases at V and 5 bases at J; junction bases unmatched: 15. The CDR3 nucleotides are TGCGCCAGCAGCCAGGCCGGGACAGGGGCCCAAGAATATTATGGCTACACCTTC. This encodes CASSQAGTGAQEYYGYTF.

The chain has TRBV27 and TRBJ2-1; 8 bases map to TRBD1. Germline V CDR1 and CDR2: MNHEY, SMNVEV (reference sequence). The CDR3 covers 14 residues. The J segment lost 0 bases and the V segment lost 6 bases, leaving 1 base of the junction unmatched. The CDR3 loop is CASRDRGSYNEQFF. DNA for the CDR3: TGTGCCAGCAGAGACAGGGGCTCCTACAATGAGCAGTTCTTC.

The chain links TRBV19 to TRBJ1-2, with 7 bases lining up with TRBD1. CDR1 and CDR2 from the germline V gene are LNHDA and SQIVND (reference sequence). The V gene end was trimmed by 3 bases and the J gene end by 7 bases; junction bases not matched to a gene: 11. The CDR3 runs to 15 residues. The CDR3 reads CASSIWVKGAGGYTF. In DNA, the CDR3 is TGTGCCAGTAGTATTTGGGTGAAGGGGGCTGGTGGCTACACCTTC.

This clone was seen just once. J is TRBJ2-7 and V is TRBV7-2; a possible D gene is TRBD2 (6 bases). The CDR3 runs to 14 residues. V shed 0 bases and J shed 3 bases, with 9 bases lying between them. Germline V lookup: CDR1 SGHTA, CDR2 FQGNSA. CDR3 DNA: TGTGCCAGCAGCTTAGCCAGGGAGGTCTACGAGCAGTACTTC. This codes for CASSLAREVYEQYF. The full variable domain, in which reference TRBV7-2 and TRBJ2-7 provide the parts outside the CDR3, is GAGVSQSPSNKVTEKGKDVELRCDPISGHTALYWYRQSLGQGLEFLIYFQGNSAPDKSGLPSDRFSAERTGGSVSTLTIQRTQQEDSAVYLCASSLAREVYEQYFGPGTRLTVT.

This clone showed up just once. The rearrangement uses TRBV6-5 and TRBJ2-7; TRBD2 matches at 11 bases. The CDR3 has 13 amino acids. J gave up 8 bases and V 8 bases, and 8 bases lay outside the gene matches. Germline CDR1 and CDR2: MNHEY and SVGAGI. The CDR3 here is CASEGLAGGKQYF. The CDR3 DNA follows: TGTGCCAGCGAGGGTCTAGCGGGAGGAAAGCAGTACTTC.

The V gene is TRBV5-6, the J gene TRBJ1-4, with D perhaps TRBD1 (6 bases). V was pared by 0 bases and J by 2 bases, with 11 bases between. The CDR3 is made up of 16 amino acids. Germline V lookup: CDR1 SGHDT, CDR2 YYEEEE. CDR3 sequence: CASSLEGVWTNEKLFF. The CDR3 nucleotides are TGTGCCAGCAGCTTGGAGGGGGTATGGACTAATGAAAAACTGTTTTTT.

The chain recombines TRBV27 with TRBJ2-2; 8 bases map to TRBD2. With V trimmed by 5 bases and J by 6 bases, 5 bases remained unmatched. Germline CDR1 is MNHEY and CDR2 is SMNVEV (reference sequence). CDR3 length equals 14 residues. CDR3 nucleotide sequence: TGTGCCAGCAGTCCTCGGACTAGCCCCGGGGAGCTGTTTTTT. Translated: CASSPRTSPGELFF.

The J gene is TRBJ2-1, the V gene TRBV28; 14 nucleotides align to TRBD2. Germline V CDR1 and CDR2: MDHEN, SYDVKM. The CDR3 runs to 16 residues. V trimming: 4 bases; J trimming: 6 bases; junction bases outside the gene matches: 5. The CDR3, as DNA: TGTGCCAGCAGTTACGACGGGACTAGCGGGAGCAATGAGCAGTTCTTC. It is translated as CASSYDGTSGSNEQFF.

In this sample, this clone turned up a few times. The chain has TRBV27 and TRBJ1-6, with D hard to call. V was pared by 3 bases and J by 4 bases, with 10 bases between. This CDR3 spans 15 amino acids. CDR1 and CDR2 (germline): MNHEY, SMNVEV (reference sequence). The CDR3 nucleotides read TGTGCCAGCAGTTTTATCACACAGTATAATTCACCCCTCCACTTT. Translation gives CASSFITQYNSPLHF.

The J gene is TRBJ2-7, the V gene TRBV4-1; 11 bases are shared with TRBD2. This CDR3 is built from 15 residues. Germline V gene data show CDR1 as MGHRA and CDR2 as YSYEKL. With V trimmed by 1 base and J by 2 bases, 1 base remained unmatched. As DNA, the CDR3 is TGCGCCAGCAGCCAAGGACTAGCGGGAACCTACGAGCAGTACTTC. It yields the protein CASSQGLAGTYEQYF.

The V call is TRBV6-5, the J call TRBJ2-3; D remains unclear. The germline V gene encodes CDR1 MNHEY and CDR2 SVGAGI. The CDR3 contains 15 residues. Trimming pared 0 bases from V and 3 bases from J, leaving 10 bases between. The CDR3 DNA follows: TGTGCCAGCAGTTACTCATCGGTTCGGACAGATACGCAGTATTTT. This gives the protein CASSYSSVRTDTQYF.

The chain carries TRBV6-5 and TRBJ2-1; 12 bases are a match to TRBD1. Germline CDR1 reads MNHEY; CDR2 reads SVGAGI. V lost 4 bases to trimming and J lost 7 bases; unmatched junction nucleotides: 5. The CDR3 totals 15 residues. The CDR3, as DNA: TGTGCCAGCAGTTCCGGGACAGGGGGCAAGAATGAGCAGTTCTTC. Its protein product is CASSSGTGGKNEQFF.